This T cell receptor beta chain originates from a study of cytomegalovirus exposure and HLA in healthy donors. Study-wide findings and caveats: Accounts indicate the classifier identified cytomegalovirus status with strong specificity and sensitivity.

As concerns this clone: The antigen is unknown.

Amplification used 60 Vbeta primers and 13 Jbeta primers. In the original processing: Later, roughly 86 million unique TCR beta chains were counted in an analysis, and 10 million to 12 million of them were shared. The assay was immunoSEQ multiplex PCR, and TCRdb's table has in-frame clones only and misses some. V, J and clone size reflect that table, while D and trimming were determined from the DNA. The table includes roughly 120,000 clones, over 60% detected once. The V gene's germline CDR1 is SGHNT and CDR2 YYREEE (reference sequence). J was trimmed by 5 bases and V by 1 base; bases with no gene match: 9. The CDR3 has 15 amino acids.

The clonotype originates from a man aged 55 to 70 in good health and CMV-seropositive. The chain links TRBV5-4 to TRBJ2-7, with 7 nucleotides matching TRBD2. Specimen: PBMCs. The CDR3 bases are TGTGCCAGCAGCTTGTTGGGGGGGAGGATGGACGAGCAGTACTTC. Translated, it gives CASSLLGGRMDEQYF.